This T cell receptor (beta chain) was sequenced in a study of identical twins. Study observations and caveats: Insertions were reduced in abundant cord blood beta clonotypes but not in memory repertoires. Models underestimated how often monozygotic twins shared out-of-frame TCR alpha. With beta out-of-frame sequences, excess sharing by twins was weaker.

Trimming left V 1 base short and J 2 bases short, with 15 bases between. The CDR3 covers 15 residues. Germline-derived CDR1 and CDR2 are SQVTM and ANQGSEA. Template switching added a universal primer binding site, and final cDNA carried unique molecular identifiers. TCRdb re-analysed the 5' RACE reads in MiXCR, keeping a single row per CDR3 protein. The sample lists 300,000 to 400,000 distinct CDR3 sequences, around an eighth occurring once. This clonotype was detected a few times. The antigen remains unidentified. The same sample was also used in a study of yellow fever vaccine responses in identical twins.

V usage is TRBV29-1 and J usage is TRBJ2-7; D might be TRBD1 (5 bases). This sequence was found in a woman younger than 35 in good health. Material for sequencing was CD8+ T cells sorted from blood. CDR3 residues: CSVEVPDIRPYEQYF. CDR3 nucleotides: TGCAGCGTTGAAGTTCCGGACATACGCCCCTACGAGCAGTACTTC.